This T cell receptor (beta chain) stems from a study of blood T cells in healthy people across ages. The study's findings and limits: Because donor CMV status was unknown, expanded clonotype changes were possibly confounded. Diversity estimates drawn from one million T cells were deemed underestimates.

Looked up from germline, CDR1 is SEHNR and CDR2 is FQNEAQ (reference sequence). The CDR3 length is 18 residues. V trimming: 1 base; J trimming: 1 base; junction bases outside the gene matches: 7. In this sample, this clonotype turned up a few times. What it binds is not known. A second PCR, run for roughly 7 to 11 cycles, used a sample-barcoded 5' primer plus a J-beta primer mix. TCRdb used MiXCR to reprocess the 5' RACE reads, holding one entry per CDR3 protein. The top ten clones hold roughly 24% of a sample with 600,000 or so distinct CDR3 sequences, around half of them seen once. This TCR derives from an older man in good health. The V gene is TRBV7-9, the J gene TRBJ2-4; 10 bases match TRBD2. Sequenced material: blood. The CDR3: CASSLEGHSGGAKNIQYF. The CDR3 DNA reads TGTGCCAGCAGCTTAGAAGGCCATAGCGGGGGGGCCAAAAACATTCAGTACTTC.